The present entry profiles one TCR beta chain with its context. The data were obtained in a study of blood T cell repertoires in COVID-19. Study context: Samples came from the United States, Italy and Spain, spanning acute and convalescent COVID-19. Sources were T cells, B-cell-depleted T cells, or PBMCs; the material itself was cDNA or gDNA.

Here immunoSEQ multiplex PCR was the method, and the copy in TCRdb shows in-frame clones only, minus some. The table has some 130,000 clones, around 79% seen once. This CDR3 is 18 amino acids long. CDR1 LNHNV and CDR2 YYDKDF come from the germline V gene (reference sequence). The ends were cut back, 2 bases at V and 4 bases at J, with 21 bases in the middle. Sequencing was carried out using peripheral blood. The clonotype originates from a man older than 75 with acute or convalescent COVID-19. J is TRBJ1-5 and V is TRBV15; D not certain. CDR3 DNA sequence: TGTGCCACCAGCAGATTCGATGGACTGACACGGACTAATCAGCCCCAGCATTTT. Translating it yields CATSRFDGLTRTNQPQHF.